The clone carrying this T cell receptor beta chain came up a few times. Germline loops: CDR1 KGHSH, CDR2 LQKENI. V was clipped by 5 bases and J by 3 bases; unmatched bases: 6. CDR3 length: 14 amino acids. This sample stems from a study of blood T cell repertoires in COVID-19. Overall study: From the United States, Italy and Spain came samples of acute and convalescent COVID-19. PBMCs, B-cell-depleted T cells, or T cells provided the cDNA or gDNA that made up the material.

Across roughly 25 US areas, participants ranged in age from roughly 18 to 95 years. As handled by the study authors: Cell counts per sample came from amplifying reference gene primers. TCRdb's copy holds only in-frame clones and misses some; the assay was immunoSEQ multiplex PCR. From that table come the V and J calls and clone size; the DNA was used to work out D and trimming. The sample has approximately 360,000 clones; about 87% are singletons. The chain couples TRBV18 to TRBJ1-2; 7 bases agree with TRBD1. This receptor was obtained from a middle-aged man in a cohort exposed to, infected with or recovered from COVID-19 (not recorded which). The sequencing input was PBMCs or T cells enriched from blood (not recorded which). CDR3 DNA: TGTGCCAGCTCATCGACAGACAGGGACTATGGCTACACCTTC. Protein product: CASSSTDRDYGYTF.